This TCR beta chain was profiled in a study of blood T cell repertoires in COVID-19 (dated by TCRdb to the early 2020s). About the study as a whole: Samples covering the acute and convalescent phases of COVID-19 were provided by collaborators in the United States, Italy and Spain. The repertoires were made available in a free public database intended to serve as a resource for research on the immune response to SARS-CoV-2. Where available, HLA class I and class II types were taken from metadata supplied by the sample provider and were not determined by assay-based typing. The dataset comprised deeply sampled blood TCRbeta repertoires from subjects exposed to, actively infected with, or recovered from COVID-19. The prospective study material was composed of cDNA or gDNA derived from T cells, B-cell-depleted T cells, or PBMCs. Nearly every sample came with metadata listing a de-identified subject ID, COVID-19 status, age in years and sex. Samples were obtained from the ongoing ImmuneRACE study (first 160 participants) and from 1,254 subjects provided by 6 global collaborators.

Here is what the overall study found, with its caveats: How much clinical and demographic metadata was included differed by source and by participant, and the metadata was provided uncurated.

Whole blood was collected in K2EDTA tubes by collaborating institutions according to the institutions' own protocols. For TCRbeta analysis, collaborators shipped samples in one of three forms: frozen whole blood, isolated PBMCs, or DNA extracted from either of those sample types. TCRbeta CDR3 regions were amplified from genomic DNA using the immunoSEQ Assay, a bias-controlled multiplex PCR. As for the original processing: The number of nucleated cells in each sample was estimated by amplification of reference gene primers within the assay. Sequence reads were collapsed and filtered to measure the absolute abundance of every unique TCRbeta CDR3 rearrangement. For each sample, productive Simpson clonality was calculated as the square root of Simpson's diversity index over productive rearrangements. Drawn from immuneACCESS, this table holds only the in-frame rearrangements with V and J called that TCRdb kept. Clones are partly lost; checked studies trace under half to an unresolved V gene and leave the rest unexplained. V and J calls and clone size come straight from that table; D and trimming were deduced from the DNA. For this sample there are under 200,000 clones; 80% to 85% appear just once. Under 3% of the sample comes from the top ten.

A remark on this clone: The clone's antigen remains unknown. The sample holds no much larger clone one base away, and base qualities are not on file.

Material for sequencing was peripheral blood. The sequence derives from a human donor with acute or convalescent COVID-19. The donor label of this sample is uncertain.

The sequenced DNA is TGTGCCAGCTCACCCCGTCGCGGGGGGACCTACAATGAGCAGTTCTTC. This yields the protein CASSPRRGGTYNEQFF. Recombination joined TRBV18 with TRBJ2-1; a stretch of 8 junction bases matches TRBD2. The CDR3 runs 16 residues from the cysteine to the phenylalanine. CDR3 DNA is the only sequence kept; it has 48 bases, read in frame from the first base. The germline V gene specifies KGHSH as CDR1 and LQKENI as CDR2. Germline trimming: 3 bases from V, 2 bases from J; junction bases outside gene matches: 6. Reference TRBV18 and TRBJ2-1 proteins supply the regions before and after the CDR3; the full variable domain is: NAGVMQNPRHLVRRRGQEARLRCSPMKGHSHVYWYRQLPEEGLKFMVYLQKENIIDESGMPKERFSAEFPKEGPSILRIQQVVRGDSAAYFCASSPRRGGTYNEQFFGPGTRLTVL.